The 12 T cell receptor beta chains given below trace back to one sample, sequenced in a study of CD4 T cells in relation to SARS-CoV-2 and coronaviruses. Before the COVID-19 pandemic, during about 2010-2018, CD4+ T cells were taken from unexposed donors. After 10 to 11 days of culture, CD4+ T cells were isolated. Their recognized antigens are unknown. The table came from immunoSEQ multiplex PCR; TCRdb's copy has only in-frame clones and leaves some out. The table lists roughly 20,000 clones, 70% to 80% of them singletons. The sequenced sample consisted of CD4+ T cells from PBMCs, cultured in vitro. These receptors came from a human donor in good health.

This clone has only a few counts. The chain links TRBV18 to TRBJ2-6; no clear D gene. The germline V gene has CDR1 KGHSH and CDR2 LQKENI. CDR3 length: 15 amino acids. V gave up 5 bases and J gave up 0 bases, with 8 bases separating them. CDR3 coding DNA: TGTGCCAGCTCAGCGACGAGCTCTGGGGCCAACGTCCTGACTTTC. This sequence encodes CASSATSSGANVLTF. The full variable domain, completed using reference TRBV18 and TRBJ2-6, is NAGVMQNPRHLVRRRGQEARLRCSPMKGHSHVYWYRQLPEEGLKFMVYLQKENIIDESGMPKERFSAEFPKEGPSILRIQQVVRGDSAAYFCASSATSSGANVLTFGAGSRLTVL.

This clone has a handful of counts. CDR3 in amino acids: CASSLVETLEQFF. In nucleotides, the CDR3 is TGTGCCAGCAGCTTAGTCGAGACATTGGAGCAGTTCTTC. The chain employs TRBV7-9 and TRBJ2-1, with unresolved D. The CDR3 has 13 amino acids. The V gene lost 1 base and the J gene lost 10 bases, with 11 bases spanning the gap. Germline V CDR1 and CDR2: SEHNR, FQNEAQ (reference sequence).

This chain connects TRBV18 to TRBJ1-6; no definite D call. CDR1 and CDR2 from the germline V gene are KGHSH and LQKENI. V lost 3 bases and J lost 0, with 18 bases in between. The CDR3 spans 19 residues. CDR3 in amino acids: CASSPHAAGSSSYNSPLHF. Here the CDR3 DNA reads TGTGCCAGCTCACCCCACGCAGCAGGTTCGAGCTCCTATAATTCACCCCTCCACTTT.

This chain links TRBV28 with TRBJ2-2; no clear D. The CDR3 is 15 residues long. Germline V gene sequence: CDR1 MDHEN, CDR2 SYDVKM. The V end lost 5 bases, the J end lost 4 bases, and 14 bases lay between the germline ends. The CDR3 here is CASSRPRPITGELFF. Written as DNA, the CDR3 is TGTGCCAGCAGTCGCCCCCGACCGATCACCGGGGAGCTGTTTTTT. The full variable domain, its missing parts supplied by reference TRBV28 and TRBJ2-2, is DVKVTQSSRYLVKRTGEKVFLECVQDMDHENMFWYRQDPGLGLRLIYFSYDVKMKEKGDIPEGYSVSREKKERFSLILESASTNQTSMYLCASSRPRPITGELFFGEGSRLTVL.

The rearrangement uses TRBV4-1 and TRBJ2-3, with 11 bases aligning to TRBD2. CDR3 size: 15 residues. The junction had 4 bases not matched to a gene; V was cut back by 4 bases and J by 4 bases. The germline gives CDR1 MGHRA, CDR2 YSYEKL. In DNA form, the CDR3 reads TGCGCCAGCAGCCGCACTAGCGGGAGTGCAGATACGCAGTATTTT. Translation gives CASSRTSGSADTQYF.

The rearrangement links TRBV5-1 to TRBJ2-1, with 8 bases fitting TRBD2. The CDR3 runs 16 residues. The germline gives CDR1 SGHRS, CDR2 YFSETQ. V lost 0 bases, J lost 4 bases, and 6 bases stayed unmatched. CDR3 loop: CASSLVARGGYNEQFF. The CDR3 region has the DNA TGCGCCAGCAGCTTGGTTGCCCGGGGGGGATACAATGAGCAGTTCTTC.

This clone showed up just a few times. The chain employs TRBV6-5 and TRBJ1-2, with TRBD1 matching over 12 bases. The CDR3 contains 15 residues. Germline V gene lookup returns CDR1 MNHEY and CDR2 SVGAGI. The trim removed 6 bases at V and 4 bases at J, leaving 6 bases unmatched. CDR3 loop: CASRPGTGGFYGYTF. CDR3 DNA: TGTGCCAGCAGACCCGGGACAGGGGGCTTCTATGGCTACACCTTC.

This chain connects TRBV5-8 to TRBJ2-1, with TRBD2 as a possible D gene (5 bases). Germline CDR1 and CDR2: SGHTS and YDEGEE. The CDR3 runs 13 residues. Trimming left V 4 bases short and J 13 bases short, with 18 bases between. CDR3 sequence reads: CASSPPTRIGQFF. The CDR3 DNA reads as TGTGCCAGCAGCCCGCCCACTAGAATCGGACAGTTCTTC.

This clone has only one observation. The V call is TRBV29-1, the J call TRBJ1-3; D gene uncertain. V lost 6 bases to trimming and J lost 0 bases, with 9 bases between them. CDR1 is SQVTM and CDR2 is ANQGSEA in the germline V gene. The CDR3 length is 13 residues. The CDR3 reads CSVSTVSGNTIYF. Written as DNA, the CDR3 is TGCAGCGTCTCCACAGTCTCTGGAAACACCATATATTTT.

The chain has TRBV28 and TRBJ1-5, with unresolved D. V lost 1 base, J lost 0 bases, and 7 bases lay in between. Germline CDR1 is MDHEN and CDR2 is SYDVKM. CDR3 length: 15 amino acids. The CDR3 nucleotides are TGTGCCAGCAGTTTATCCGGGTATAGCAATCAGCCCCAGCATTTT. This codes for CASSLSGYSNQPQHF. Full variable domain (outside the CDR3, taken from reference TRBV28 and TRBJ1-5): DVKVTQSSRYLVKRTGEKVFLECVQDMDHENMFWYRQDPGLGLRLIYFSYDVKMKEKGDIPEGYSVSREKKERFSLILESASTNQTSMYLCASSLSGYSNQPQHFGDGTRLSIL.

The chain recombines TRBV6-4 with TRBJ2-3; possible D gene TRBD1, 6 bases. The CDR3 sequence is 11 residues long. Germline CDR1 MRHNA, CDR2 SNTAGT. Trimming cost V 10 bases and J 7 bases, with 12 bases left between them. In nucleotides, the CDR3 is TGTGCCACCCCCCAGGGGCATACGCAGTATTTT. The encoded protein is CATPQGHTQYF.

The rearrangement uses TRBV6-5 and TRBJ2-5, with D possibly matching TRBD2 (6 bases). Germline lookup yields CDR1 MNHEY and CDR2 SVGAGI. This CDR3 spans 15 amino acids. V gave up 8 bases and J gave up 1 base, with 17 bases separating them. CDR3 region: CASRPGGVGQETQYF. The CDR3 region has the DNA TGTGCCAGCCGCCCGGGCGGGGTTGGCCAAGAGACCCAGTACTTC.